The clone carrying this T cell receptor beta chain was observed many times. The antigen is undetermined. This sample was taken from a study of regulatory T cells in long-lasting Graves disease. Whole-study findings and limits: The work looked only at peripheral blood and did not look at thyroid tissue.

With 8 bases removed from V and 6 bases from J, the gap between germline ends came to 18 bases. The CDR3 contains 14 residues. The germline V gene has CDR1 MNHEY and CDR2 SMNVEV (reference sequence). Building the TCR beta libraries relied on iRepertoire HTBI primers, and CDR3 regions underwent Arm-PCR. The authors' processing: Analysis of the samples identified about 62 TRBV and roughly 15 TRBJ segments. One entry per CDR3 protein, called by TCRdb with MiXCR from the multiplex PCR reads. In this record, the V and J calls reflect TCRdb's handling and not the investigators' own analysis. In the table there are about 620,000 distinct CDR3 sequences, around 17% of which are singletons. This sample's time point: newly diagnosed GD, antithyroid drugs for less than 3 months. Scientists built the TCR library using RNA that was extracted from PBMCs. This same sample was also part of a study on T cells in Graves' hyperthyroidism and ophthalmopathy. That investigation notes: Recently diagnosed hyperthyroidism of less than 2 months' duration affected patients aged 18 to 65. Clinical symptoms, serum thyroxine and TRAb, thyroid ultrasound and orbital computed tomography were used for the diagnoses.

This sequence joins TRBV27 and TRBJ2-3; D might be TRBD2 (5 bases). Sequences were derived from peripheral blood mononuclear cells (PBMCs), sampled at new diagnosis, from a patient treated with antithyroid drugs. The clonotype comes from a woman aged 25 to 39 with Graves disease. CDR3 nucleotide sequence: TGTGCCAGCGCGGCGGGTTTCGGAGGTGATACGCAGTATTTT. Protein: CASAAGFGGDTQYF.